These 13 T cell receptor beta chains came from one sample sequenced in a study of T cells in Graves' hyperthyroidism and ophthalmopathy. Amplification of TCR beta CDR3 regions used RNA as the template. A first-round RT-PCR of the TCR CDR3 used the HTBI primer set. MiXCR, applied by TCRdb to the multiplex PCR reads, yields one record per CDR3 protein. The sample lists around 690,000 distinct CDR3 sequences, less than 25% occurring once. Sample: blood. The receptors originated from a man aged 30-40 years with Graves' ophthalmopathy.

In its sample, this clonotype was seen many times. V is TRBV2 and J is TRBJ1-1; no firm D call. CDR3 length: 12 residues. Trimming took 7 bases from V and 1 from J, leaving 7 bases between them. The germline CDR1 and CDR2 sequences are SNHLY and FYNNEI. In DNA form, the CDR3 reads TGTGCCAGCATGGTGTGGAACACTGAAGCTTTCTTT. Translating it yields CASMVWNTEAFF.

The rearrangement joins TRBV28 to TRBJ2-5; 12 bases map to TRBD2. The CDR3 has 19 residues. CDR1 is MDHEN, CDR2 SYDVKM, per germline. The trim removed 8 bases at V and 2 bases at J, leaving 18 bases unmatched. The CDR3: CASAKRPGLAGLRQETQYF. The CDR3 DNA reads TGTGCCAGCGCAAAAAGACCGGGACTAGCGGGCCTAAGGCAAGAGACCCAGTACTTC. Full variable domain (missing parts from reference TRBV28 and TRBJ2-5): DVKVTQSSRYLVKRTGEKVFLECVQDMDHENMFWYRQDPGLGLRLIYFSYDVKMKEKGDIPEGYSVSREKKERFSLILESASTNQTSMYLCASAKRPGLAGLRQETQYFGPGTRLLVL.

This clonotype was counted only a few times. The rearrangement uses TRBV30 and TRBJ2-2, with D possibly being TRBD1 (5 bases). Trimming stripped 4 bases from V and 6 bases from J, with 33 bases between. The germline V gene encodes CDR1 GTSNPN and CDR2 SVGIG (reference sequence). This CDR3 has 20 amino acids. The CDR3 bases are TGTGCCTGGAACGCCCCTCGAATGGTAGGGGCAGCGTTCAGGCCCGGGGAGCTGTTTTTT. This translates into CAWNAPRMVGAAFRPGELFF.

This clonotype was seen more than once but under ten times. CDR3 loop: CASSPQDRDNEQFF. The CDR3 nucleotides are TGTGCCAGCAGTCCCCAAGACAGGGACAATGAGCAGTTCTTC. The rearrangement uses TRBV28 and TRBJ2-1; 7 bases align to TRBD1. In germline, CDR1 is MDHEN, CDR2 SYDVKM. This CDR3 has 14 amino acids. V trimming: 5 bases; J trimming: 5 bases; junction bases outside the gene matches: 6.

In this sample, this clonotype turned up a few times. The J gene is TRBJ2-6, the V gene TRBV20-1; D is possibly TRBD1 (5 bases). Germline CDR1 reads DFQATT; CDR2 reads SNEGSKA (reference sequence). Trimming pared 5 bases from V and 6 bases from J, leaving 8 bases between. This CDR3 is built from 12 residues. The DNA of the CDR3 is TGCAGTGCTCGTGGACAGGCCAACGTCCTGACTTTC. It encodes CSARGQANVLTF.

The genes are TRBV29-1 and TRBJ2-2; 13 nucleotides align to TRBD2. The CDR3 spans 16 residues. Trimming at V came to 1 base and at J to 7 bases, leaving 6 bases not matched to a gene. Germline assignment: CDR1 SQVTM and CDR2 ANQGSEA. The CDR3 DNA reads TGCAGCGTTGAAGGGACTAGCGGGAGTGATGGCGGGGAGCTGTTTTTT. It specifies CSVEGTSGSDGGELFF.

In its sample, this clonotype was seen a few times. The chain carries TRBV10-3 and TRBJ2-2; D might be TRBD2 (7 bases). CDR1 and CDR2 from the germline V gene are ENHRY and SYGVKD. Deletions cut 3 bases from V and 4 bases from J, with 18 bases between. The CDR3 is made up of 17 amino acids. CDR3 DNA: TGTGCCATCAGTGACATAATGGGGGGGCCGGTCACCGGGGAGCTGTTTTTT. Translation gives CAISDIMGGPVTGELFF.

This clonotype was recorded only once. This may be a read error, as it is one base from a much larger clone. The rearrangement uses TRBV28 and TRBJ1-2; a weak D match, TRBD1 (6 bases). Trimming pared 6 bases from V and 3 bases from J, leaving 14 bases between. There are 14 residues in the CDR3. CDR1 and CDR2 (germline): MDHEN, SYDVKM. CDR3 amino acids: CASRPQGGDYGYTF. CDR3 DNA sequence: TGTGCCAGCAGACCCCAAGGGGGGGACTATGGCTACACCTTC.

The sample holds a few counts of this clonotype. CDR3 protein: CASSLGGGLGYTF. DNA for the CDR3: TGTGCCAGCAGCTTAGGTGGAGGGCTCGGCTACACCTTC. V is TRBV7-9 and J is TRBJ1-2; D unresolved. This CDR3 has 13 residues. Trimming pared 1 base from V and 8 bases from J, leaving 11 bases between. Germline CDR1 SEHNR, CDR2 FQNEAQ (reference sequence).

This clonotype showed up many times. The chain combines TRBV28 with TRBJ1-5, with 7 bases aligning to TRBD1. Germline assignment: CDR1 MDHEN and CDR2 SYDVKM. V trimming: 7 bases; J trimming: 3 bases; junction bases outside the gene matches: 3. The CDR3 covers 13 residues. CDR3 sequence (DNA): TGTGCCAGCACCGAGGGGGCCAATCAGCCCCAGCATTTT. Its translation is CASTEGANQPQHF.

The CDR3 region is CASSVEEAGELFF. DNA of the CDR3: TGTGCCAGCAGTGTAGAAGAAGCCGGGGAGCTGTTTTTT. V usage is TRBV2 and J usage is TRBJ2-2; D is ambiguous. Germline V gives CDR1 SNHLY, CDR2 FYNNEI. V lost 4 bases to trimming and J lost 6 bases, with 9 bases between them. The CDR3 is 13 residues long.

This clonotype occurred many times. This rearrangement joins TRBV12-3 or TRBV12-4 to TRBJ1-2; D is unresolved. V gave up 1 base and J gave up 8 bases, with 8 bases separating them. The CDR3 length is 12 residues. CDR3 in amino acids: CASSLGLRGYTF. CDR3 nucleotide sequence: TGTGCCAGCAGTTTAGGTTTAAGGGGCTACACCTTC.

This clonotype was counted ten times or more. This rearrangement joins TRBV7-9 to TRBJ2-1; a weak D match, TRBD1 (7 bases). This CDR3 has 15 residues. V gave up 5 bases and J gave up 4 bases, with 15 bases separating them. Germline V gene lookup returns CDR1 SEHNR and CDR2 FQNEAQ (reference sequence). The CDR3 nucleotides are TGTGCCAGCAGCCCCCATCAGGGGGGTTACAATGAGCAGTTCTTC. Its protein is CASSPHQGGYNEQFF.